Below, 19 T cell receptor beta chains from the same sample are listed, as sequenced in a study of T cells in women clearing cervical HPV infection. The assay was immunoSEQ multiplex PCR, and TCRdb's table has in-frame clones only and misses some. This sample's table reports about 23,000 clones. Sequenced sample: blood buffy coat. These receptors came from a woman between 18 and 69 years old with a cervical HPV16 infection that either progressed to CIN3+ or cleared (not recorded which).

For this clone: The CDR3 end lies 3 residues beyond the end of the read and is filled in from the germline J gene. V usage is TRBV7-8 and J usage is TRBJ1-3; D possibly corresponds to TRBD1 (5 bases). The CDR3 runs to 14 residues. The V end lost 6 bases, the J end lost 2 bases, and 11 bases lay between the germline ends. Per the germline V gene, CDR1 is SGHVS and CDR2 is FQNEAQ. CDR3 sequence: CASSRQIPGNTIYF. The CDR3 DNA, read in part, is TGTGCCAGCAGTCGACAGATACCTGGAAACACC. The whole variable domain, filled in from reference TRBV7-8 and TRBJ1-3, reads GAGVSQSPRYKVAKRGQDVALRCDPISGHVSLFWYQQALGQGPEFLTYFQNEAQLDKSGLPSDRFFAERPEGSVSTLKIQRTQQEDSAVYLCASSRQIPGNTIYFGEGSWLTVV.

As for this clone: Sequencing ends 3 residues short of the CDR3 end; the germline J gene provides the rest. The chain has TRBV30 and TRBJ1-4; D unclear. Germline V gene sequence: CDR1 GTSNPN, CDR2 SVGIG (reference sequence). The CDR3 spans 13 residues. V lost 0 bases and J lost 8, with 10 bases in between. Partial CDR3 DNA: TGTGCCTGGAGTGTCACCTCAGGAGAAAAA. This codes for CAWSVTSGEK. In full, the CDR3 is CAWSVTSGEKLFF. Supplemented by reference TRBV30 and TRBJ1-4, the full variable domain reads SQTIHQWPATLVQPVGSPLSLECTVEGTSNPNLYWYRQAAGRGLQLLFYSVGIGQISSEVPQNLSASRPQDRQFILSSKKLLLSDSGFYLCAWSVTSGEKLFFGSGTQLSVL.

Concerning this clone itself: Read data end 3 residues before the CDR3 end; the end is taken from the germline J gene. The genes are TRBV4-1 and TRBJ1-5; D unresolved. CDR3 size: 15 residues. V was trimmed by 2 bases and J by 2 bases, leaving 10 bases between them. CDR1 is MGHRA and CDR2 is YSYEKL in the germline V gene. The CDR3 here is CASSQLNSRNQPQHF. CDR3 bases read: TGCGCCAGCAGCCAATTGAACAGCCGCAATCAGCCC.

On this clone itself: The read comes to an end 3 residues before the CDR3 does, leaving the germline J gene to fill in the end. V and J are TRBV20-1 and TRBJ2-7, with 7 bases that match TRBD2. Germline V gene lookup returns CDR1 DFQATT and CDR2 SNEGSKA (reference sequence). Trimming removed 5 bases from V and 0 bases from J; junction bases left unmatched: 13. This CDR3 spans 16 amino acids. The CDR3 sequence: CSARPGGGGGSYEQYF. The CDR3 bases that were read are TGCAGTGCTCGTCCCGGTGGTGGCGGGGGCTCCTACGAG.

This clone counts as medium-sized by frequency. Coverage ceases 3 residues before the CDR3 finishes, and the germline J gene fills in the end. The chain combines TRBV6-1 with TRBJ2-7, with 13 bases fitting TRBD2. CDR3 length: 15 amino acids. Losses at the gene ends were 2 bases for V and 6 bases for J; bases not matched to a gene: 4. CDR1 is MNHNS, CDR2 SASEGT, per germline. CDR3 bases read: TGTGCCAGCAGTGAAACTAGCGGGGGGGCCCCCGAG. Protein sequence: CASSETSGGAPE. The CDR3 in full is CASSETSGGAPEQYF.

Concerning this clone: The CDR3 goes on 3 residues after the read ends, and that part is filled in from the germline J gene. This chain connects TRBV14 to TRBJ1-2, with D possibly matching TRBD1 (5 bases). The CDR3 contains 12 residues. Germline V gene sequence: CDR1 SGHDN, CDR2 FVKESK. The CDR3 bases that were read are TGTGCCAGCAGCCAAGATTGGGGCGGC. Protein sequence: CASSQDWGG. The entire CDR3 protein is CASSQDWGGYTF.

Of note for this clone: The read ends 3 residues before the CDR3 terminus; that terminus is restored from the germline J gene. The chain employs TRBV7-6 and TRBJ1-1, with D perhaps TRBD1 (5 bases). The CDR3 consists of 15 residues. CDR1 and CDR2 (germline): SGHVS, FNYEAQ. The DNA read from the CDR3 is TGTGCCAGCGGGGGACTAGCGGCAAACCAAGAGACA. Translation gives CASGGLAANQET. Given in full, the CDR3 is CASGGLAANQETAFF.

The covered CDR3 bases are TGTGCCTGGAGTCGTACAAGATACACAGATACG. Translating it yields CAWSRTRYTDT. The CDR3, in full, reads CAWSRTRYTDTQYF. The gene calls are TRBV30 and TRBJ2-3; D not resolved. The observed sequence ends 3 residues before the CDR3 terminus, with the missing tail filled in from the germline J gene. Germline V CDR1 and CDR2: GTSNPN, SVGIG (reference sequence). Trimming took 2 bases from V and 2 from J, leaving 11 bases between them. There are 14 residues in the CDR3.

Regarding this clone: The read ends 3 residues early relative to the CDR3; the germline J gene fills the gap. The sample contains more than one DNA sequence encoding this CDR3. V and J are TRBV29-1 and TRBJ1-3; no clear D gene. This CDR3 region has 15 residues. The V gene's germline CDR1 is SQVTM and CDR2 ANQGSEA. V lost 0 bases, J lost 8 bases, and 17 bases lay in between. The part of the CDR3 DNA that was read is TGCAGCGTTGAAGACGGTCGGGGAAGTGGGCACACC. Translating gives CSVEDGRGSGHT. The complete CDR3 sequence is CSVEDGRGSGHTIYF.

As to this clone: The DNA ends 3 residues before the CDR3 does, and the rest of the CDR3 is filled in from the germline J gene. The J gene is TRBJ2-7, the V gene TRBV18; 8 bases are a match to TRBD1. Germline CDR1 is KGHSH and CDR2 is LQKENI. The CDR3 extends over 17 amino acids. The ends lost 3 bases at V and 6 bases at J; junction bases unmatched: 16. This chain's CDR3 is CASSPTPLGQAPSEQYF. The CDR3 DNA, read in part, is TGTGCCAGCTCACCTACCCCGCTGGGACAGGCCCCGAGCGAG.

Comments on this clone: The observed sequence ends 3 residues before the CDR3 terminus, with the missing tail filled in from the germline J gene. This chain connects TRBV18 to TRBJ1-2; D call uncertain. Germline V lookup: CDR1 KGHSH, CDR2 LQKENI. The CDR3 length is 14 residues. CDR3 bases read: TGTGCCAGCTCACCATCCCAGTCCATCAATGAC. It specifies CASSPSQSIND. The complete CDR3 sequence is CASSPSQSINDYTF.

About this clone: The sequence runs out 3 residues before the end of the CDR3; the remainder is reconstructed from the germline J gene. V is TRBV11-3 and J is TRBJ1-4, with D possibly matching TRBD1 (6 bases). V lost 1 base to trimming and J lost 5 bases, with 8 bases between them. The CDR3 spans 14 residues. The V gene's germline CDR1 is SGHNT and CDR2 YENEEA. CDR3 DNA (partial): TGTGCCAGCAGCTTAGGTGGGACAAATGAAAAA. It codes for CASSLGGTNEK. The CDR3 in full is CASSLGGTNEKLFF.

With respect to this clone: Read data end 3 residues before the CDR3 end; the end is taken from the germline J gene. V is TRBV5-1 and J is TRBJ2-1; D gene uncertain. Germline V gene sequence: CDR1 SGHRS, CDR2 YFSETQ. The V end was cut by 0 bases, the J end by 7 bases, with 20 bases between. The length of the CDR3 is 17 residues. CDR3 sequence: CASSLGSAYDGWNEQFF. Partial CDR3 DNA: TGCGCCAGCAGCTTGGGTTCGGCGTACGACGGGTGGAATGAG.

In the case of this clone: The read ends 3 residues before the CDR3 terminus; that terminus is restored from the germline J gene. The chain joins TRBV20-1 to TRBJ2-7; 9 bases line up with TRBD2. V lost 4 bases, J lost 4 bases, and 8 bases stayed unmatched. The CDR3 sequence is 14 residues long. CDR1 is DFQATT, CDR2 SNEGSKA, per germline (reference sequence). The CDR3 bases that were read are TGCAGTGCTACGGCGGGAGGGCCTATATACGAG. Its translation: CSATAGGPIYE. In full, the CDR3 is CSATAGGPIYEQYF.

Notes on this clone: Sequencing ends 3 residues short of the CDR3 end; the germline J gene provides the rest. This chain links TRBV30 with TRBJ2-1, with D maybe TRBD1 (5 bases). The germline gives CDR1 GTSNPN, CDR2 SVGIG (reference sequence). CDR3 length: 13 amino acids. The V end was cut by 1 base, the J end by 9 bases, with 13 bases between. CDR3 DNA (partial): TGTGCCTGGAGTGATGCAGGGTTGAGTGAG. Its translation is CAWSDAGLSE. The whole CDR3 reads CAWSDAGLSEQFF.

Concerning this clone: The sequence runs out 3 residues before the end of the CDR3; the remainder is reconstructed from the germline J gene. The V gene is TRBV19, the J gene TRBJ2-2; perhaps TRBD2 as D (6 bases). Trimming took off 6 bases at V and 2 bases at J, with 10 bases between the two ends. Looked up from germline, CDR1 is LNHDA and CDR2 is SQIVND (reference sequence). This CDR3 contains 14 residues. The CDR3 bases that were read are TGTGCCAGTAGAGGCGGGATTAACACCGGGGAG. Translating gives CASRGGINTGE. The full CDR3 sequence reads CASRGGINTGELFF. Complete variable domain (other parts from reference TRBV19 and TRBJ2-2): DGGITQSPKYLFRKEGQNVTLSCEQNLNHDAMYWYRQDPGQGLRLIYYSQIVNDFQKGDIAEGYSVSREKKESFPLTVTSAQKNPTAFYLCASRGGINTGELFFGEGSRLTVL.

In regard to this clone: The read is 3 residues too short to cover the CDR3 end, so that end is filled in from the germline J gene. The genes are TRBV28 and TRBJ2-3; 9 bases agree with TRBD2. The CDR3 totals 17 residues. From germline, CDR1 is MDHEN and CDR2 SYDVKM. The ends lost 3 bases at V and 4 bases at J; junction bases unmatched: 11. CDR3 residues: CASSFLWASGVADTQYF. The part of the CDR3 DNA that was read is TGTGCCAGCAGTTTCTTATGGGCTAGCGGGGTCGCAGATACG.

In regard to this clone: The read terminates 3 residues ahead of where the CDR3 ends, so the germline J gene completes it. The J gene is TRBJ1-5, the V gene TRBV5-1; 8 bases are shared with TRBD1. Germline loops: CDR1 SGHRS, CDR2 YFSETQ. Unmatched junction bases numbered 19, after V lost 2 bases and J lost 6 bases. This CDR3 has 19 residues. CDR3 loop: CASSLQRTGWPRGSQPQHF. The CDR3 DNA, read in part, is TGCGCCAGCAGCTTACAAAGGACAGGGTGGCCCCGTGGGAGTCAGCCC.

A remark on this clone: The read terminates 3 residues before the CDR3 end, so the remaining end is supplied by the germline J gene. This rearrangement joins TRBV7-3 to TRBJ2-2; D is unresolved. The germline V gene has CDR1 SGHTA and CDR2 FQGTGA. Trimming shortened V by 4 bases and J by 3 bases, and 15 bases separated the two germline ends. This CDR3 is built from 16 residues. The CDR3 bases that were read are TGTGCCAGCAGCTCTAGGCCACCTCCACACACCGGGGAG. Amino acid sequence: CASSSRPPPHTGE. The whole CDR3 sequence reads CASSSRPPPHTGELFF.